The entry that follows covers one T cell receptor (beta chain) sequence. Original data processing: The assay estimated nucleated cells by amplifying reference gene primers. TCRdb's copy holds only in-frame clones and misses some; the assay was immunoSEQ multiplex PCR. V and J calls and clone size are given by that table; D and trimming were obtained from the DNA. The sample has 270,000 or so clones, under 90% seen once. This entry is derived from a study of blood T cell repertoires in COVID-19. The V and J ends lost 5 bases and 2 bases respectively, with 9 bases between them. The CDR3 is made up of 13 amino acids. Looked up from germline, CDR1 is LNHDA and CDR2 is SQIVND (reference sequence). Seattle-derived patients entered the study during active infection and were followed longitudinally.

The sequence was obtained from a woman in her 30s with COVID-19, enrolled during active disease. The source material was peripheral blood. The chain joins TRBV19 to TRBJ1-2; D is undetermined. CDR3 sequence: CASSPGVNYGYTF. CDR3 sequence (DNA): TGTGCCAGTAGTCCCGGGGTCAACTATGGCTACACCTTC.